The entry below describes one T cell receptor (beta chain). This entry comes from a study of blood T cell repertoires in COVID-19. Generated by immunoSEQ multiplex PCR, the TCRdb table keeps only in-frame clones and is missing some. This repertoire shows under 50,000 clones, roughly 75% found once; its top ten account for 30% to 40%. The V and J ends lost 6 bases and 3 bases, in that order; junction bases with no gene match: 2. CDR1 and CDR2 (germline): ENHRY, SYGVKD. This CDR3 has 13 residues. The chain carries TRBV10-3 and TRBJ1-2, with 9 bases identical to TRBD1. What was sequenced was peripheral blood. This TCR was recovered from a man older than 75 with active or convalescent COVID-19. The CDR3 nucleotides are TGTGCCATCAGGGGACAGGGTTACTATGGCTACACCTTC. Its protein is CAIRGQGYYGYTF.